This record concerns one T cell receptor (beta chain) sequence. This entry is derived from a study of blood T cells in healthy people across ages. The donors, all healthy, were Caucasians living in Russia, aged about 6 to 90. Next came a second PCR, run for about 6 to 12 cycles, which used a sample-barcoded 5' primer along with a J-beta primer mix. TCRdb analysed the 5' RACE reads with MiXCR anew, one entry per CDR3 protein. The repertoire has about 830,000 distinct CDR3 sequences, 58% of them found once; the top ten carry around 20%. CDR3 length: 14 residues. The germline CDR1 and CDR2 sequences are SGHTA and FQGTGA.

This sequence joins TRBV7-3 and TRBJ2-5; D remains unclear. The closer fit of TRBJ2-7 to the DNA end suggests the J call may be wrong. The specimen was blood. The TCR sequence derives from a man aged 30 to 45 in good health. The DNA for the CDR3 is TGTGCCAGCAAAGTAGCCGTCCCCGCCTACGAGCAGTACTTC. Amino acids: CASKVAVPAYEQYF.